This entry features one T cell receptor beta chain sequence. Its target is not known. This record comes from a study of vaccination effects on CD4 cells after COVID-19. This CDR3 comprises 12 residues. Looked up from germline, CDR1 is MGHDK and CDR2 is SYGVNS. Trimming cost V 4 bases and J 6 bases, with 7 bases left between them. CD4+ T cell isolation took place after 10 days of culture. The assay was immunoSEQ multiplex PCR, and TCRdb's table has in-frame clones only and misses some. Of under 50,000 clones listed, 67% are singletons. This chain links TRBV25-1 with TRBJ2-1; D possibly corresponds to TRBD1 (6 bases). The sample consisted of CD4+ T cells from PBMCs cultured without peptide, taken before COVID-19 vaccination. This receptor was identified in a human donor who received a COVID-19 vaccine. CDR3: CASSGGGNEQFF. DNA for the CDR3: TGTGCCAGCAGTGGAGGGGGCAATGAGCAGTTCTTC.